This T cell receptor beta chain was identified during a study of breast tumors, draining lymph nodes, adjacent tissues. In its sample, this clonotype was seen many times. Its antigen is currently unknown. The CDR3 spans 14 residues. The germline gives CDR1 SGHRS, CDR2 YFSETQ. V lost 3 bases and J 7 bases, leaving 17 bases between the germline ends. Whole-study findings and limits: Data only fit, rather than demonstrated, lymph node origin of most tumor T cells. Tumor repertoires ranked between lymph nodes and nontumor tissue in diversity, with V and J gene preferences. Compared with basal-like, luminal-like tumors shared significantly more repertoire with nontumor tissue.

Axillary draining lymph nodes of breast cancer patients supplied the node samples. MiXCR, run by TCRdb on the multiplex PCR reads, gives a single entry per CDR3 protein. Here the sample spans under 350,000 distinct CDR3 sequences, around 31% being singletons. The TCR comes from a female donor with breast cancer. Some clones in this sample may be carry-over from other donors' samples. This rearrangement joins TRBV5-1 to TRBJ2-7, with D possibly being TRBD2 (6 bases). The sequencing input was axillary lymph node tissue. The CDR3 DNA reads TGCGCCAGCAGCTACACGGAGGGCCCGGGGGAGCAGTACTTC. This sequence encodes CASSYTEGPGEQYF.